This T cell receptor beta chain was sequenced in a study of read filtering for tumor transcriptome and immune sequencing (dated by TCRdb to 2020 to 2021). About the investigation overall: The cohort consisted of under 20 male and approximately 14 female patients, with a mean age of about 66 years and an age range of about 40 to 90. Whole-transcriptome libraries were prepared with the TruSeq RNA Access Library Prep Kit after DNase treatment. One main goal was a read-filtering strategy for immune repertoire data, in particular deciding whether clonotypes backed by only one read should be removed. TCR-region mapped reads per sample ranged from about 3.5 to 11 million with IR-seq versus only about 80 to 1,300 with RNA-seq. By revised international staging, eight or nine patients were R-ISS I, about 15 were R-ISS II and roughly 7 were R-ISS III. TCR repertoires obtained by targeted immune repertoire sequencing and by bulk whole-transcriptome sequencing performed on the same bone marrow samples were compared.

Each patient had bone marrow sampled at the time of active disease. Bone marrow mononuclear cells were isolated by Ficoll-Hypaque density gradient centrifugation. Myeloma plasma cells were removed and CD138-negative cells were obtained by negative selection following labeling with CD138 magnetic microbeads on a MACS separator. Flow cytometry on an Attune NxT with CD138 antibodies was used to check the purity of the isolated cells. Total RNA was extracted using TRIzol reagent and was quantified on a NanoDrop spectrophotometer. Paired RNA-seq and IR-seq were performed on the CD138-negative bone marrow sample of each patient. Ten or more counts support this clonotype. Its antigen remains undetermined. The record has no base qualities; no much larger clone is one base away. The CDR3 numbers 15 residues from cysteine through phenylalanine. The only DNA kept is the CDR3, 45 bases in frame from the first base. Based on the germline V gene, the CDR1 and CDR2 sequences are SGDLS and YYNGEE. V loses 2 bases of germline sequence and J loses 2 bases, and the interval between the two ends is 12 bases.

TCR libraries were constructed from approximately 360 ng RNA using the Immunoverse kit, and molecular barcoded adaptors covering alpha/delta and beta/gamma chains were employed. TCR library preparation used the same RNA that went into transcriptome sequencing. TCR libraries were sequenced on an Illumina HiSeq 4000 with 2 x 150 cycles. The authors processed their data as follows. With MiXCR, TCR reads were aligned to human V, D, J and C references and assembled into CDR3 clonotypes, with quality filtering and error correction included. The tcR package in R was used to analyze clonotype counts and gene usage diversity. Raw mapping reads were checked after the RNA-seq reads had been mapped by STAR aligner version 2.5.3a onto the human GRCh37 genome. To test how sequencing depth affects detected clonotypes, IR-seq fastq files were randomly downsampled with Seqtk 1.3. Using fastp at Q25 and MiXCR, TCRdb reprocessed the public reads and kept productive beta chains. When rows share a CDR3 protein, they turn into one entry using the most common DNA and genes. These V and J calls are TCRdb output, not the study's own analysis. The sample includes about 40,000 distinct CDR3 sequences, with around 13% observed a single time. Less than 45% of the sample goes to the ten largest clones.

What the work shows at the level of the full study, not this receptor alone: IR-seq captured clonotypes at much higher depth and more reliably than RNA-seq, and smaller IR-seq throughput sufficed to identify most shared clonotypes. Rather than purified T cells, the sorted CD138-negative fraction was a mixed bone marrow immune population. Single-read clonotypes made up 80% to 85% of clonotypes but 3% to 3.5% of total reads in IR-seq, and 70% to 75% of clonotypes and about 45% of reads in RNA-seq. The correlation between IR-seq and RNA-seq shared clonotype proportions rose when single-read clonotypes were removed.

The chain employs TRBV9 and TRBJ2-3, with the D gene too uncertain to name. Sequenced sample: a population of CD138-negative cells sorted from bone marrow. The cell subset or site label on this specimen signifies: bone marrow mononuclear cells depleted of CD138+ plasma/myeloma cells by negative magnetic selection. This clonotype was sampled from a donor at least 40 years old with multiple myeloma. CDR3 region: CASSVSALVTDTQYF. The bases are TGTGCCAGCAGCGTGTCGGCTCTCGTCACAGATACGCAGTATTTT.